One and the same sample provided the 10 T cell receptor beta chains below, sequenced in a study of blood T cell repertoires in COVID-19. Sequenced by immunoSEQ multiplex PCR; TCRdb stores in-frame clones only, minus some. The data contain roughly 290,000 clones, about 80% of them seen just once; the ten biggest clones take up more than 15%. Sequencing was carried out using peripheral blood. The receptors here all came from a person between 65 and 79 years old with COVID-19, enrolled during active disease.

This clone occurred many times. J is TRBJ2-7 and V is TRBV19; D is ambiguous. The germline gives CDR1 LNHDA, CDR2 SQIVND (reference sequence). This CDR3 spans 15 amino acids. V dropped 5 bases and J dropped 3 bases, with 17 bases sitting between them. In DNA form, the CDR3 reads TGTGCCAGTAGTGGCCCCTCCGCATCCCTCTACGAGCAGTACTTC. It is translated as CASSGPSASLYEQYF.

The chain recombines TRBV2 with TRBJ1-5; weak D call: TRBD1 (5 bases). The ends were cut back, 2 bases at V and 2 bases at J, with 10 bases in the middle. CDR1 is SNHLY and CDR2 is FYNNEI in the germline V gene. The CDR3 totals 15 residues. As DNA, the CDR3 is TGTGCCAGCAGTGAATTGGGGCATGGCAATCAGCCCCAGCATTTT. Its translation is CASSELGHGNQPQHF. Filled out from reference TRBV2 and TRBJ1-5, the complete variable domain reads EPEVTQTPSHQVTQMGQEVILRCVPISNHLYFYWYRQILGQKVEFLVSFYNNEISEKSEIFDDQFSVERPDGSNFTLKIRSTKLEDSAMYFCASSELGHGNQPQHFGDGTRLSIL.

The rearrangement joins TRBV14 to TRBJ2-2; possible D gene TRBD2, 5 bases. V was pared by 4 bases and J by 5 bases, with 14 bases between. Looked up from germline, CDR1 is SGHDN and CDR2 is FVKESK. The CDR3 is made up of 15 amino acids. DNA of the CDR3: TGTGCCAGCAGCCCCCGACTGCCGGGGACCGGGGAGCTGTTTTTT. It translates to CASSPRLPGTGELFF.

The CDR3 nucleotides read TGTGCCAGCAGCGTCACCGGGACAGAAAATTCACCCCTCCACTTT. Amino acid sequence: CASSVTGTENSPLHF. The chain couples TRBV9 to TRBJ1-6, with 7 bases aligning to TRBD1. Germline CDR1 and CDR2: SGDLS and YYNGEE. CDR3 size: 15 residues. With V trimmed by 2 bases and J by 7 bases, 6 bases remained unmatched.

This chain joins TRBV2 and TRBJ2-3, with 11 bases matching TRBD2. J gave up 3 bases and V 4 bases, and 9 bases lay outside the gene matches. There are 17 residues in the CDR3. CDR1 SNHLY and CDR2 FYNNEI come from the germline V gene. CDR3 DNA sequence: TGTGCCAGCAGTGGTAAATTTACTAGCGGGGGTACAGATACGCAGTATTTT. Translated, it gives CASSGKFTSGGTDTQYF.

This chain joins TRBV6-5 and TRBJ2-7, with 8 bases identical to TRBD1. The CDR3 totals 14 residues. After removal of 6 bases from V and 2 bases from J, the junction contained 6 bases not matched to a gene. Germline values: CDR1 MNHEY, CDR2 SVGAGI. CDR3 loop: CASRRQGFTYEQYF. The CDR3 DNA follows: TGTGCCAGCAGAAGACAGGGGTTCACCTACGAGCAGTACTTC.

The chain couples TRBV7-8 to TRBJ2-5; 7 bases map to TRBD1. Germline V CDR1 and CDR2: SGHVS, FQNEAQ. V lost 3 bases, J lost 1 base, and 2 bases stayed unmatched. CDR3 length equals 14 residues. The CDR3 DNA is TGTGCCAGCAGCTTCGACAGGGCCCAAGAGACCCAGTACTTC. This sequence encodes CASSFDRAQETQYF.

In DNA form, the CDR3 reads TGCAGTGCTAGTGCGAACTGGGGACTGAAGTTCTTC. Encoded protein: CSASANWGLKFF. This rearrangement joins TRBV20-1 to TRBJ2-1; TRBD2 is a possible D gene (6 bases). The length of the CDR3 is 12 residues. The V end was cut by 3 bases, the J end by 14 bases, with 17 bases between. Germline-derived CDR1 and CDR2 are DFQATT and SNEGSKA (reference sequence).

This clone was recorded once. A read error may account for a junction end that differs from germline. The chain uses TRBV28 and TRBJ1-4; perhaps TRBD1 as D (5 bases). Germline CDR1 reads MDHEN; CDR2 reads SYDVKM. CDR3 size: 11 residues. This chain's CDR3 is CGAGRPEKLFF. CDR3 coding DNA: TGCGGGGCGGGAAGACCTGAAAAACTGTTTTTT.

This clone was observed a handful of times. CDR3 sequence (DNA): TGTGCCAGCAGCTTAAGGGGGCCGGACACCGGGGAGCTGTTTTTT. It is translated as CASSLRGPDTGELFF. The chain recombines TRBV7-8 with TRBJ2-2; 7 bases map to TRBD1. This CDR3 region has 15 residues. Germline CDR1 SGHVS, CDR2 FQNEAQ. J lost 3 bases, V lost 2 bases, and 3 bases had no gene match.